The rows below give T cell receptor beta chains drawn from one sample of a study of blood T cell repertoires in COVID-19. Repertoires were generated with immunoSEQ multiplex PCR, while TCRdb's copy carries only in-frame clones and drops some. The data show 300,000 to 450,000 clones, with 80% to 90% seen just once and approximately 3% held by the top ten. The source material was peripheral blood. The receptor source for this set is a woman aged 25 to 39 with COVID-19, enrolled during active disease. Both conserved end residues are part of each CDR3.

j_call v_call cdr3_aa
TRBJ2-3 TRBV19 CASSRSGGSTDTQYF
TRBJ1-1 TRBV3-1/TRBV3-2 CASSPRPQQRRTFF
TRBJ2-1 TRBV30 CACRSGGPYEQFF
TRBJ2-3 TRBV28 CASRPFIPHKQYF
TRBJ1-2 TRBV6-5 CASSYLQGAAGYTF
TRBJ2-1 TRBV6-2/TRBV6-3 CASSPSGVYEQFF
TRBJ2-3 TRBV5-4 CASKEGGFTDTQYF
TRBJ2-7 TRBV19 CASADRGKNEQYF
TRBJ2-5 TRBV4-3 CASSQGASGNQETQYF
TRBJ2-2 TRBV11-2 CASSSPPTGSGELFF
TRBJ1-5 TRBV4-1 CASSQDGRQRNQPQHF
TRBJ1-1 TRBV10-3 CAISEPERKAFF
TRBJ2-1 TRBV15 CATSRVWEGGRVEQFF
TRBJ2-1 TRBV7-6 CASSSHPGSSYNEQFF
TRBJ1-5 TRBV23-1 CASSQSEDRAIQPQHF
TRBJ1-2 TRBV18 CASSPNGEGSDGYTF
TRBJ1-2 TRBV2 CASTKTGDYGYTF
TRBJ1-2 TRBV3-1/TRBV3-2 CASSPGQAVEGYTF
TRBJ1-4 TRBV7-2 CASSLDRATNEKLFF
TRBJ1-3 TRBV6-5 CASSPNHRSRNTIYF
TRBJ2-2 TRBV2 CASRGSGELFF
TRBJ2-1 TRBV7-9 CASSLLAGGYNEQFF
TRBJ2-7 TRBV7-2 CASSFLGLDHYEQYF
TRBJ2-7 TRBV15 CATSRETIHSYEQYF
TRBJ2-5 TRBV24-1 CATSDGGAAVQETQYF
TRBJ1-5 TRBV7-2 CASSSGQGRNQPQHF
TRBJ1-5 TRBV12-3/TRBV12-4 CASSHQGQPQHF
TRBJ1-5 TRBV18 CASSPTRGGTGGIQPQHF
TRBJ2-2 TRBV6-5 CASSRQGDGGELFF